Listed below are T cell receptor beta chains from one sample, sequenced in a study of a mutant IDH1 vaccine in newly diagnosed glioma. These receptors' antigens are unknown. The assay was immunoSEQ multiplex PCR, and TCRdb's table has in-frame clones only and misses some. The repertoire consists of tens of thousands of clones, with 75% to 90% occurring once and the leading ten covering 1.5%. The specimen comprised PBMCs, sampled from a glioma patient whose treatment included an IDH1 peptide vaccine. Every receptor here comes from a man aged 40-49 years with glioma. Each CDR3 is given with its conserved first and last residue. Each record gives: clone size, J gene, D gene, CDR3 length, V gene, CDR3 DNA, CDR3 protein. A D gene is named only where the DNA matches it firmly. Rows give clone size only sometimes, using once, few, many, or a class for an expanded clone.

clone_size: .; j_call: TRBJ1-2; d_call: .; cdr3_length: 12; v_call: TRBV28; cdr3_nt: TGTGCCAGCTCCACGGGAGGGATTGGCTACACCTTC; cdr3_aa: CASSTGGIGYTF
clone_size: once; j_call: TRBJ1-1; d_call: .; cdr3_length: 11; v_call: TRBV4-1; cdr3_nt: TGCGCCAGCAGCCAGAAGACTGAAGCTTTCTTT; cdr3_aa: CASSQKTEAFF
clone_size: .; j_call: TRBJ2-3; d_call: .; cdr3_length: 15; v_call: TRBV5-4; cdr3_nt: TGTGCCAGCAGCTTTGGAGGGGGGAAAGCAGATACGCAGTATTTT; cdr3_aa: CASSFGGGKADTQYF
clone_size: .; j_call: TRBJ1-5; d_call: .; cdr3_length: 16; v_call: TRBV19; cdr3_nt: TGTGCCAGTAGTGTCGACAGTGGTAGTAGCAATCAGCCCCAGCATTTT; cdr3_aa: CASSVDSGSSNQPQHF
clone_size: .; j_call: TRBJ2-2; d_call: TRBD2; cdr3_length: 17; v_call: TRBV5-1; cdr3_nt: TGCGCCAGCAGCTTAGGTAGCGGGCGAGTCGGCACCGGGGAGCTGTTTTTT; cdr3_aa: CASSLGSGRVGTGELFF
clone_size: once; j_call: TRBJ1-5; d_call: TRBD1; cdr3_length: 15; v_call: TRBV6-5; cdr3_nt: TGTGCCAGCAAGAGGGGACAGGGCGGCAATCAGCCCCAGCATTTT; cdr3_aa: CASKRGQGGNQPQHF
clone_size: .; j_call: TRBJ1-5; d_call: .; cdr3_length: 14; v_call: TRBV28; cdr3_nt: TGTGCCAGCGGGGCAGGGATGGGCAATCAGCCCCAGCATTTT; cdr3_aa: CASGAGMGNQPQHF
clone_size: .; j_call: TRBJ1-1; d_call: TRBD1; cdr3_length: 14; v_call: TRBV10-3; cdr3_nt: TGTGCCATCAGTCCTGACAGGGACTACACTGAAGCTTTCTTT; cdr3_aa: CAISPDRDYTEAFF
clone_size: .; j_call: TRBJ1-1; d_call: .; cdr3_length: 13; v_call: TRBV29-1; cdr3_nt: TGCAGCGTTGAAGGACGGATGAACACTGAAGCTTTCTTT; cdr3_aa: CSVEGRMNTEAFF
clone_size: .; j_call: TRBJ1-4; d_call: .; cdr3_length: 16; v_call: TRBV10-1; cdr3_nt: TGCGCCAGCAGCCCCGGGACCCTGAGGGCTAATGAAAAACTGTTTTTT; cdr3_aa: CASSPGTLRANEKLFF
clone_size: .; j_call: TRBJ2-1; d_call: TRBD2; cdr3_length: 14; v_call: TRBV28; cdr3_nt: TGTGCCAGCGGGGCTAGCGGTTCCTACAATGAGCAGTTCTTC; cdr3_aa: CASGASGSYNEQFF
clone_size: .; j_call: TRBJ1-1; d_call: .; cdr3_length: 16; v_call: TRBV9; cdr3_nt: TGTGCCAGCAGCTACCCCTTAGGGGGGGGGAACACTGAAGCTTTCTTT; cdr3_aa: CASSYPLGGGNTEAFF
clone_size: .; j_call: TRBJ2-3; d_call: TRBD2; cdr3_length: 18; v_call: TRBV27; cdr3_nt: TGTGCCAGCAGTTTCTCGACCCCGACTAGCGGGAGGACAGATACGCAGTATTTT; cdr3_aa: CASSFSTPTSGRTDTQYF
clone_size: .; j_call: TRBJ1-2; d_call: .; cdr3_length: 15; v_call: TRBV19; cdr3_nt: TGTGCCAGTGCCACCTTTGGGACGGTAAACTATGGCTACACCTTC; cdr3_aa: CASATFGTVNYGYTF
clone_size: .; j_call: TRBJ1-1; d_call: TRBD1; cdr3_length: 15; v_call: TRBV30; cdr3_nt: TGTGCCTGCCGGGACAGGGGATTCATGAACACTGAAGCTTTCTTT; cdr3_aa: CACRDRGFMNTEAFF
clone_size: .; j_call: TRBJ2-5; d_call: TRBD2; cdr3_length: 14; v_call: TRBV5-4; cdr3_nt: TGTGCCAGCAGTAGCGGGGGGGCCGGGGAGACCCAGTACTTC; cdr3_aa: CASSSGGAGETQYF
clone_size: .; j_call: TRBJ2-5; d_call: TRBD2; cdr3_length: 17; v_call: TRBV5-1; cdr3_nt: TGCGCCAGCAGCTATTACGGACTAGCGGGGGGTCGGGAGACCCAGTACTTC; cdr3_aa: CASSYYGLAGGRETQYF
clone_size: .; j_call: TRBJ2-2; d_call: .; cdr3_length: 16; v_call: TRBV5-6; cdr3_nt: TGTGCCAGTCACGTGAGGCGGGACATGAACACCGGGGAGCTGTTTTTT; cdr3_aa: CASHVRRDMNTGELFF
clone_size: once; j_call: TRBJ1-1; d_call: .; cdr3_length: 12; v_call: TRBV29-1; cdr3_nt: TGCAGCGGAGGGAGGTACGACACTGAAGCTTTCTTT; cdr3_aa: CSGGRYDTEAFF
clone_size: .; j_call: TRBJ1-5; d_call: .; cdr3_length: 15; v_call: TRBV6-1; cdr3_nt: TGTGCCAGCAGTACCGGGGGCGCAGGGAATCAGCCCCAGCATTTT; cdr3_aa: CASSTGGAGNQPQHF
clone_size: .; j_call: TRBJ2-5; d_call: TRBD1; cdr3_length: 14; v_call: TRBV5-4; cdr3_nt: TGTGCCAGCAGCTTGGACGACAGGGGAGAGACCCAGTACTTC; cdr3_aa: CASSLDDRGETQYF
clone_size: .; j_call: TRBJ1-6; d_call: .; cdr3_length: 16; v_call: TRBV27; cdr3_nt: TGTGCCAGCAGTTTGTCGCGAAGACAGGAATTCGCACCCCTCCACTTT; cdr3_aa: CASSLSRRQEFAPLHF
clone_size: .; j_call: TRBJ2-5; d_call: TRBD1; cdr3_length: 12; v_call: TRBV30; cdr3_nt: TGTGCCTGGGCGGACAGGCAAGAGACCCAGTACTTC; cdr3_aa: CAWADRQETQYF
clone_size: .; j_call: TRBJ1-2; d_call: TRBD1; cdr3_length: 15; v_call: TRBV28; cdr3_nt: TGTGCCAGCAGAGTCGACAGGGGCTCCGGCTATGGCTACACCTTC; cdr3_aa: CASRVDRGSGYGYTF
clone_size: .; j_call: TRBJ1-4; d_call: .; cdr3_length: 14; v_call: TRBV18; cdr3_nt: TGTGCCAGCTCACCAGGACAGAGTAATGAAAAACTGTTTTTT; cdr3_aa: CASSPGQSNEKLFF
clone_size: .; j_call: TRBJ2-5; d_call: .; cdr3_length: 14; v_call: TRBV6-1; cdr3_nt: TGTGCCAGCAGTGGCACCTCCCAGACAGAGACCCAGTACTTC; cdr3_aa: CASSGTSQTETQYF
clone_size: .; j_call: TRBJ2-5; d_call: .; cdr3_length: 15; v_call: TRBV10-3; cdr3_nt: TGTGCCATCAGGGAGACAGACTCGTACCAAGAGACCCAGTACTTC; cdr3_aa: CAIRETDSYQETQYF
clone_size: once; j_call: TRBJ2-5; d_call: TRBD2; cdr3_length: 13; v_call: TRBV27; cdr3_nt: TGTGCCAGCAAGCGCGGGAGCGAGGAGACCCAGTACTTC; cdr3_aa: CASKRGSEETQYF
clone_size: .; j_call: TRBJ1-2; d_call: .; cdr3_length: 13; v_call: TRBV7-2; cdr3_nt: TGTGCCAGCAGCTTACGGGGTGGCTATGGCTACACCTTC; cdr3_aa: CASSLRGGYGYTF
clone_size: .; j_call: TRBJ1-2; d_call: .; cdr3_length: 14; v_call: TRBV5-1; cdr3_nt: TGCGCCAGCAGCTCGCCCGGGACCGACTTGGGCTACACCTTC; cdr3_aa: CASSSPGTDLGYTF
clone_size: .; j_call: TRBJ2-2; d_call: .; cdr3_length: 14; v_call: TRBV30; cdr3_nt: TGTGCCTGGGTTGGGGGGCCGGGCACCGGGGAGCTGTTTTTT; cdr3_aa: CAWVGGPGTGELFF
clone_size: .; j_call: TRBJ2-3; d_call: .; cdr3_length: 14; v_call: TRBV10-1; cdr3_nt: TGCGCCAGCAGCCCCGGGCGAGACTCCGATACGCAGTATTTT; cdr3_aa: CASSPGRDSDTQYF
clone_size: .; j_call: TRBJ2-4; d_call: TRBD2; cdr3_length: 15; v_call: TRBV5-4; cdr3_nt: TGTGCCAGCAGCCCCGGGGGGACAGCCAAAAACATTCAGTACTTC; cdr3_aa: CASSPGGTAKNIQYF
clone_size: .; j_call: TRBJ2-2; d_call: .; cdr3_length: 13; v_call: TRBV7-9; cdr3_nt: TGTGCCAGCAGCTTAGGGAGGACCGGGGAGCTGTTTTTT; cdr3_aa: CASSLGRTGELFF
clone_size: .; j_call: TRBJ2-7; d_call: .; cdr3_length: 11; v_call: TRBV29-1; cdr3_nt: TGCAGCGTCCAACCTCCCGACGAGCAGTACTTC; cdr3_aa: CSVQPPDEQYF
clone_size: few; j_call: TRBJ2-1; d_call: .; cdr3_length: 16; v_call: TRBV19; cdr3_nt: TGTGCCAGTACTGTCAGCGCCAGCTCGACCTACAATGAGCAGTTCTTC; cdr3_aa: CASTVSASSTYNEQFF
clone_size: .; j_call: TRBJ2-1; d_call: .; cdr3_length: 15; v_call: TRBV5-1; cdr3_nt: TGCGCCAGCAGCTTGTTCCGGACAAGTTACAATGAGCAGTTCTTC; cdr3_aa: CASSLFRTSYNEQFF
clone_size: .; j_call: TRBJ2-3; d_call: .; cdr3_length: 13; v_call: TRBV5-6; cdr3_nt: TGTGCCAGCAGCCCGGCGGTGACAGATACGCAGTATTTT; cdr3_aa: CASSPAVTDTQYF
clone_size: .; j_call: TRBJ2-5; d_call: TRBD2; cdr3_length: 15; v_call: TRBV7-2; cdr3_nt: TGTGCCAGCAGCTTGGGTAGCGGGATCGGAGAGACCCAGTACTTC; cdr3_aa: CASSLGSGIGETQYF
clone_size: .; j_call: TRBJ1-1; d_call: .; cdr3_length: 13; v_call: TRBV9; cdr3_nt: TGTGCCAGCAGCGCTATAGGGTTTATTGAAGCTTTCTTT; cdr3_aa: CASSAIGFIEAFF
clone_size: .; j_call: TRBJ2-1; d_call: .; cdr3_length: 14; v_call: TRBV10-2; cdr3_nt: TGCGCCAGCAGTCCAGGACAGCTCCAAAATGAGCAGTTCTTC; cdr3_aa: CASSPGQLQNEQFF
clone_size: .; j_call: TRBJ2-2; d_call: TRBD2; cdr3_length: 19; v_call: TRBV27; cdr3_nt: TGTGCCAGCAGTTCGAGCCCCCTACGGACTAGTGGAATCACCGGGGAGCTGTTTTTT; cdr3_aa: CASSSSPLRTSGITGELFF